These 30 T cell receptor beta chains came from one sample sequenced in a study of CD4 T cells in relation to SARS-CoV-2 and coronaviruses (dated by TCRdb to about 2021). CD4+ T cells from unexposed donors were collected before the COVID-19 pandemic (2011-2018). After roughly 11 days of culture, CD4+ T cells were isolated with the EasySep CD4+ T cell isolation kit. The protocol used for the library was the immunoSEQ multiplex PCR assay. Sourced from immuneACCESS, this table was stored by TCRdb with only in-frame sequences that have V and J called. A share of the clones is absent; for the studies checked, an unresolved V gene accounts for under half, and the remainder has no known explanation. The table for this sample lists 20,000 to 25,000 clones; 55% to 75% of them were counted only once. Of the sample, around 17% is held by the ten largest clones. For these TCRs, the target antigens are not known.

The material sequenced was CD4+ T cells from PBMCs, cultured in vitro. These receptors were obtained from a human donor in good health.

The V and J genes are TRBV30 and TRBJ2-1; 7 bases map to TRBD1. After removal of 4 bases from V and 0 bases from J, the junction contained 3 bases not matched to a gene. Germline V gives CDR1 GTSNPN, CDR2 SVGIG (reference sequence). The CDR3 is 14 amino acids. CDR3: CAWMGDSSYNEQFF. In DNA form, the CDR3 reads TGTGCCTGGATGGGGGACAGCTCCTACAATGAGCAGTTCTTC.

The chain joins TRBV19 to TRBJ2-3; TRBD2 might be the D (5 bases). The CDR3 sequence is 15 residues long. Trimming stripped 2 bases from V and 3 bases from J, with 12 bases between. Germline assignment: CDR1 LNHDA and CDR2 SQIVND (reference sequence). The CDR3 spells CASSIFSRETDTQYF. The CDR3 nucleotides are TGTGCCAGTAGTATATTTTCGAGGGAAACAGATACGCAGTATTTT.

The chain couples TRBV7-2 to TRBJ2-5; 9 nucleotides line up with TRBD2. V dropped 5 bases and J dropped 5; count of bases not matched to a gene: 15. CDR3 length: 17 amino acids. Germline CDR1 and CDR2: SGHTA and FQGNSA. CDR3 loop: CASSPGAGGGAPETQYF. In DNA form, the CDR3 reads TGTGCCAGCAGCCCAGGGGCTGGCGGGGGGGCACCCGAGACCCAGTACTTC.

The J gene is TRBJ2-1, the V gene TRBV18; TRBD1 agrees at 11 bases. The junction had 6 bases not matched to a gene; V was cut back by 4 bases and J by 7 bases. CDR1 is KGHSH, CDR2 LQKENI, per germline. The CDR3 covers 15 residues. DNA of the CDR3: TGTGCCAGCTCACTTGGGACAGGGGGAGGAAATGAGCAGTTCTTC. It specifies CASSLGTGGGNEQFF.

The chain recombines TRBV19 with TRBJ1-2; D gene uncertain. V was clipped by 5 bases and J by 4 bases, with 8 bases between them. The CDR3 extends over 12 amino acids. Germline CDR1 and CDR2: LNHDA and SQIVND (reference sequence). The DNA of the CDR3 is TGTGCCAGTAGTCTGGAGCGCTATGGCTACACCTTC. Residues: CASSLERYGYTF. The whole variable domain, filled in from reference TRBV19 and TRBJ1-2, reads DGGITQSPKYLFRKEGQNVTLSCEQNLNHDAMYWYRQDPGQGLRLIYYSQIVNDFQKGDIAEGYSVSREKKESFPLTVTSAQKNPTAFYLCASSLERYGYTFGSGTRLTVV.

The rearrangement links TRBV13 to TRBJ2-5, with D perhaps assigned TRBD1 or TRBD2 (5 bases each). The germline V gene encodes CDR1 PRHDT and CDR2 FYEKMQ (reference sequence). Trimming stripped 5 bases from V and 5 bases from J, with 15 bases between. The CDR3 spans 14 residues. The CDR3 is CASSPPTGGETQYF. As DNA, the CDR3 is TGTGCCAGCAGCCCACCTACAGGCGGGGAGACCCAGTACTTC.

V is TRBV18 and J is TRBJ2-4, with 9 nucleotides matching TRBD1. The CDR3 is 14 residues long. With 3 bases clipped from V and 5 bases from J, the junction kept 2 bases outside the gene matches. CDR1 and CDR2 (germline): KGHSH, LQKENI. CDR3 DNA sequence: TGTGCCAGCTCACCGGACAGGGGCCAAAACATTCAGTACTTC. Its protein is CASSPDRGQNIQYF.

A few counts support this clone. This rearrangement joins TRBV6-5 to TRBJ1-2; perhaps TRBD1 as D (6 bases). Trimming left V 4 bases short and J 8 bases short, with 20 bases between. Germline CDR1 reads MNHEY; CDR2 reads SVGAGI. This CDR3 comprises 15 residues. The CDR3 DNA is TGTGCCAGCAGTTCCTGGGACACGAGCTCGGGAGGCTACACCTTC. The encoded protein is CASSSWDTSSGGYTF.

The chain uses TRBV29-1 and TRBJ1-2, with 7 bases matching TRBD1. The CDR3 covers 16 residues. The V and J ends lost 2 bases and 6 bases, in that order; junction bases with no gene match: 15. Germline CDR1 is SQVTM and CDR2 is ANQGSEA. The CDR3 DNA is TGCAGCGTTGAAAGCGAGGACAGGAGCCCCCTTGATGGCTACACCTTC. As protein: CSVESEDRSPLDGYTF. Based on the CDR3 plus reference TRBV29-1 and TRBJ1-2, the full variable domain is SAVISQKPSRDICQRGTSLTIQCQVDSQVTMMFWYRQQPGQSLTLIATANQGSEATYESGFVIDKFPISRPNLTFSTLTVSNMSPEDSSIYLCSVESEDRSPLDGYTFGSGTRLTVV.

V and J are TRBV30 and TRBJ2-2; 9 bases are shared with TRBD2. Trimming at V came to 2 bases and at J to 5 bases, leaving 3 bases not matched to a gene. Germline V gene lookup returns CDR1 GTSNPN and CDR2 SVGIG (reference sequence). The CDR3 is made up of 14 amino acids. CDR3 sequence (DNA): TGTGCCTGGAGTAAGACTAGCGGTACCGGGGAGCTGTTTTTT. Translating it yields CAWSKTSGTGELFF.

The chain has TRBV9 and TRBJ1-3, with D unresolved. Germline loops: CDR1 SGDLS, CDR2 YYNGEE. V lost 3 bases, J lost 4 bases, and 8 bases lay in between. The CDR3 loop spans 13 amino acids. CDR3 nucleotides: TGTGCCAGCAGCGCCTTCGGAGGAAACACCATATATTTT. This translates into CASSAFGGNTIYF.

The chain couples TRBV27 to TRBJ2-7; D could derive from TRBD1 or TRBD2 (5 bases each). Trimming took off 1 base at V and 1 base at J, with 8 bases between the two ends. CDR1 is MNHEY, CDR2 SMNVEV, per germline (reference sequence). The CDR3 is 14 residues long. The CDR3 DNA sequence: TGTGCCAGCAGTTTATTGGGGGATTCCTACGAGCAGTACTTC. Translating it yields CASSLLGDSYEQYF.

The chain links TRBV3-1 (or the pseudogene TRBV3-2) to TRBJ2-2, with a tentative D call TRBD1 (6 bases). The germline V gene has CDR1 LGHDT and CDR2 YNNKEL (reference sequence). CDR3 size: 15 residues. V was cut by 4 bases and J by 8 bases, with 17 bases left in between. The CDR3 sequence is CASSLPLAGEGELFF. The CDR3, as DNA: TGTGCCAGCAGCCTCCCGTTGGCAGGGGAGGGGGAGCTGTTTTTT.

The chain uses TRBV5-1 and TRBJ2-1, with 7 nucleotides matching TRBD2. Germline CDR1 is SGHRS and CDR2 is YFSETQ. This CDR3 contains 13 residues. Unmatched junction bases numbered 5, after V lost 6 bases and J lost 5 bases. The chain's CDR3 is CASTTRGDNEQFF. CDR3 in DNA: TGCGCCAGCACAACACGGGGGGACAATGAGCAGTTCTTC.

The chain couples TRBV6-6 to TRBJ2-5; weak D call: TRBD2 (7 bases). The V and J ends lost 5 bases and 5 bases respectively, with 12 bases between them. The germline V gene encodes CDR1 MNHNY and CDR2 SVGAGI (reference sequence). CDR3 length: 13 amino acids. The CDR3 region has the DNA TGTGCCAGCAGTAGGGGGGGAGGGGAGACCCAGTACTTC. Translating it yields CASSRGGGETQYF.

This chain joins TRBV5-1 and TRBJ2-1, with 12 bases fitting TRBD2. This CDR3 has 16 amino acids. The J segment lost 5 bases and the V segment lost 0 bases, leaving 3 bases of the junction unmatched. Germline-derived CDR1 and CDR2 are SGHRS and YFSETQ. As DNA, the CDR3 is TGCGCCAGCAGCTTGGGACTAGCGGGAGAACACAATGAGCAGTTCTTC. Amino acid sequence: CASSLGLAGEHNEQFF.

The chain has TRBV7-2 and TRBJ1-1, with D possibly being TRBD1 (5 bases). Germline CDR1 reads SGHTA; CDR2 reads FQGNSA. V lost 3 bases and J lost 1, with 12 bases in between. The length of the CDR3 is 15 residues. The CDR3 DNA sequence: TGTGCCAGCAGCTTCGGGGGTCCCGGGAACACTGAAGCTTTCTTT. Residues: CASSFGGPGNTEAFF.

The V call is TRBV7-9, the J call TRBJ1-4, with a tentative D call TRBD1 (5 bases). This CDR3 contains 17 residues. Per the germline V gene, CDR1 is SEHNR and CDR2 is FQNEAQ (reference sequence). Trimming stripped 3 bases from V and 1 base from J, with 15 bases between. CDR3 sequence (DNA): TGTGCCAGCAGCTTCCCCAGGGCCCTCCAAACTAATGAAAAACTGTTTTTT. Protein: CASSFPRALQTNEKLFF.

This chain links TRBV5-1 with TRBJ2-1, with D perhaps given as TRBD1 or TRBD2 (7 bases each). There are 18 residues in the CDR3. The germline V and J ends were trimmed by 6 bases and 3 bases, with 25 bases remaining between them. Looked up from germline, CDR1 is SGHRS and CDR2 is YFSETQ. For the CDR3, the DNA is TGCGCCAGCACCGGAGGAGGGGGCGGGGGCTCTGGCTACAATGAGCAGTTCTTC. Translating it yields CASTGGGGGGSGYNEQFF. The whole variable domain, remainder taken from reference TRBV5-1 and TRBJ2-1, is KAGVTQTPRYLIKTRGQQVTLSCSPISGHRSVSWYQQTPGQGLQFLFEYFSETQRNKGNFPGRFSGRQFSNSRSEMNVSTLELGDSALYLCASTGGGGGGSGYNEQFFGPGTRLTVL.

The gene calls are TRBV5-1 and TRBJ2-7, with a tentative D call TRBD2 (5 bases). V lost 0 bases, J lost 5 bases, and 9 bases lay in between. Germline values: CDR1 SGHRS, CDR2 YFSETQ. This CDR3 has 13 residues. The chain's CDR3 is CASSLAGFNEQYF. CDR3 nucleotide sequence: TGCGCCAGCAGCTTGGCGGGGTTCAACGAGCAGTACTTC.

The sample holds a few counts of this clone. V and J are TRBV11-2 and TRBJ2-3, with D possibly being TRBD2 (5 bases). The CDR3 sequence is 13 residues long. Germline CDR1 SGHAT, CDR2 FQNNGV. V lost 0 bases, J lost 14 bases, and 15 bases lay in between. The CDR3 sequence is CASSLDLGSRAYF. The CDR3 DNA follows: TGTGCCAGCAGCTTAGATCTGGGGTCGCGGGCGTATTTT.

The chain is built from TRBV6-6 and TRBJ1-1; D is ambiguous. The V end lost 1 base, the J end lost 1 base, and 7 bases lay between the germline ends. The CDR3 loop spans 14 amino acids. Germline V gene sequence: CDR1 MNHNY, CDR2 SVGAGI (reference sequence). CDR3 in amino acids: CASSYFNSNTEAFF. The CDR3 nucleotides read TGTGCCAGCAGTTACTTTAATTCGAACACTGAAGCTTTCTTT.

This sequence joins TRBV12-3 or TRBV12-4 and TRBJ2-6; D might be TRBD1 (5 bases). There are 13 residues in the CDR3. V was clipped by 5 bases and J by 6 bases, with 8 bases between them. CDR3 bases: TGTGCCAGCAGTGAAGGGGTGGCCAACGTCCTGACTTTC. It yields the protein CASSEGVANVLTF.

A few counts support this clone. The chain carries TRBV7-9 and TRBJ2-1; no firm D call. The CDR3 totals 14 residues. Germline CDR1 is SEHNR and CDR2 is FQNEAQ (reference sequence). Trimming took 2 bases from V and 8 from J, leaving 13 bases between them. For the CDR3, the DNA is TGTGCCAGCAGCTTATATTTATCGTCCCATGAGCAGTTCTTC. This sequence encodes CASSLYLSSHEQFF.

This chain links TRBV24-1 with TRBJ1-6; D perhaps matches TRBD1 (5 bases). With 0 bases removed from V and 0 bases from J, the gap between germline ends came to 8 bases. CDR3 length: 17 residues. Germline V CDR1 and CDR2: KGHDR, SFDVKD. This CDR3 is CATSDLHDSSYNSPLHF. The DNA of the CDR3 is TGTGCCACCAGTGATTTGCACGACAGCTCCTATAATTCACCCCTCCACTTT.

This clone was detected only a few times. The chain couples TRBV10-3 to TRBJ2-3; the D call may be TRBD1 or TRBD2 (5 bases each). V lost 0 bases and J lost 6, with 10 bases in between. The V gene's germline CDR1 is ENHRY and CDR2 SYGVKD. The CDR3 is made up of 14 amino acids. The CDR3 region has the DNA TGTGCCATCAGTGAGTCGGGGCAGCGGGATACGCAGTATTTT. Protein sequence: CAISESGQRDTQYF.

In its sample, this clone was seen once. The V gene is TRBV2, the J gene TRBJ1-4; D unclear. The V gene's germline CDR1 is SNHLY and CDR2 FYNNEI. V was trimmed by 6 bases and J by 0 bases, leaving 5 bases between them. CDR3 length: 13 amino acids. Here the CDR3 reads CASSPTTNEKLFF. Here the CDR3 DNA reads TGTGCCAGCAGCCCGACAACTAATGAAAAACTGTTTTTT. Full variable domain (missing parts from reference TRBV2 and TRBJ1-4): EPEVTQTPSHQVTQMGQEVILRCVPISNHLYFYWYRQILGQKVEFLVSFYNNEISEKSEIFDDQFSVERPDGSNFTLKIRSTKLEDSAMYFCASSPTTNEKLFFGSGTQLSVL.

The chain carries TRBV10-3 and TRBJ1-4; unclear D gene. The CDR3 length is 14 residues. From germline, CDR1 is ENHRY and CDR2 SYGVKD. The V end was cut by 6 bases, the J end by 7 bases, with 15 bases between. The CDR3 loop is CAISPSGNLEKLFF. DNA of the CDR3: TGTGCCATCAGCCCCTCCGGTAACCTTGAAAAACTGTTTTTT.

This sequence joins TRBV5-6 and TRBJ2-5; 7 nucleotides align to TRBD1. Losses at the gene ends were 2 bases for V and 3 bases for J; bases not matched to a gene: 7. Germline V lookup: CDR1 SGHDT, CDR2 YYEEEE. The CDR3 has 15 amino acids. The CDR3 loop reads CASSLLPTGKETQYF. DNA for the CDR3: TGTGCCAGCAGCTTACTCCCGACAGGGAAAGAGACCCAGTACTTC.

V and J are TRBV5-1 and TRBJ1-1; TRBD1 aligns across 7 bases. There are 15 residues in the CDR3. Trimming at V came to 3 bases and at J to 1 base, leaving 6 bases not matched to a gene. Per germline, CDR1 SGHRS and CDR2 YFSETQ. The CDR3 DNA is TGCGCCAGCAGCTCCCTGGGACAGCCGAACACTGAAGCTTTCTTT. The encoded protein is CASSSLGQPNTEAFF.